This T cell receptor (beta chain) is from a study of T cell clonotyping in hematopoietic cell transplantation. Study overall: Recipient samples before transplant were obtained post-cytoreduction.

Study results and limitations: Higher Inverse Simpson Index values in graft donor and pretransplant recipient predicted broader posttransplant TCR diversity. CD4 and CD8 repertoire contributions could not be separated without sorting.

Trimming cost V 7 bases and J 2 bases, with 9 bases left between them. The germline CDR1 and CDR2 sequences are MDHEN and SYDVKM. This CDR3 contains 12 residues. Time point denoted: recipient sample about 28 days before transplant, after cytoreduction. Samples: about 28 days before transplant, then days 30, 100 and 180 after. The method was immunoSEQ multiplex PCR; TCRdb's version includes in-frame clones alone and lacks a portion of them. Of tens of thousands of clones listed, around 84% were seen once; the top ten hold about 5.6%. This clone was counted a single time. Its specificity is unknown. The specimen comprised peripheral blood mononuclear cells, sampled before stem cell transplant. The gene calls are TRBV28 and TRBJ2-7; D remains ambiguous. The sequence came from a man aged 55 to 70 with biphenotypic leukemia. Some clones in this sample may be carry-over from other donors' samples. DNA for the CDR3: TGTGCCAGCACCGACATAACCTACGAGCAGTACTTC. It codes for CASTDITYEQYF.